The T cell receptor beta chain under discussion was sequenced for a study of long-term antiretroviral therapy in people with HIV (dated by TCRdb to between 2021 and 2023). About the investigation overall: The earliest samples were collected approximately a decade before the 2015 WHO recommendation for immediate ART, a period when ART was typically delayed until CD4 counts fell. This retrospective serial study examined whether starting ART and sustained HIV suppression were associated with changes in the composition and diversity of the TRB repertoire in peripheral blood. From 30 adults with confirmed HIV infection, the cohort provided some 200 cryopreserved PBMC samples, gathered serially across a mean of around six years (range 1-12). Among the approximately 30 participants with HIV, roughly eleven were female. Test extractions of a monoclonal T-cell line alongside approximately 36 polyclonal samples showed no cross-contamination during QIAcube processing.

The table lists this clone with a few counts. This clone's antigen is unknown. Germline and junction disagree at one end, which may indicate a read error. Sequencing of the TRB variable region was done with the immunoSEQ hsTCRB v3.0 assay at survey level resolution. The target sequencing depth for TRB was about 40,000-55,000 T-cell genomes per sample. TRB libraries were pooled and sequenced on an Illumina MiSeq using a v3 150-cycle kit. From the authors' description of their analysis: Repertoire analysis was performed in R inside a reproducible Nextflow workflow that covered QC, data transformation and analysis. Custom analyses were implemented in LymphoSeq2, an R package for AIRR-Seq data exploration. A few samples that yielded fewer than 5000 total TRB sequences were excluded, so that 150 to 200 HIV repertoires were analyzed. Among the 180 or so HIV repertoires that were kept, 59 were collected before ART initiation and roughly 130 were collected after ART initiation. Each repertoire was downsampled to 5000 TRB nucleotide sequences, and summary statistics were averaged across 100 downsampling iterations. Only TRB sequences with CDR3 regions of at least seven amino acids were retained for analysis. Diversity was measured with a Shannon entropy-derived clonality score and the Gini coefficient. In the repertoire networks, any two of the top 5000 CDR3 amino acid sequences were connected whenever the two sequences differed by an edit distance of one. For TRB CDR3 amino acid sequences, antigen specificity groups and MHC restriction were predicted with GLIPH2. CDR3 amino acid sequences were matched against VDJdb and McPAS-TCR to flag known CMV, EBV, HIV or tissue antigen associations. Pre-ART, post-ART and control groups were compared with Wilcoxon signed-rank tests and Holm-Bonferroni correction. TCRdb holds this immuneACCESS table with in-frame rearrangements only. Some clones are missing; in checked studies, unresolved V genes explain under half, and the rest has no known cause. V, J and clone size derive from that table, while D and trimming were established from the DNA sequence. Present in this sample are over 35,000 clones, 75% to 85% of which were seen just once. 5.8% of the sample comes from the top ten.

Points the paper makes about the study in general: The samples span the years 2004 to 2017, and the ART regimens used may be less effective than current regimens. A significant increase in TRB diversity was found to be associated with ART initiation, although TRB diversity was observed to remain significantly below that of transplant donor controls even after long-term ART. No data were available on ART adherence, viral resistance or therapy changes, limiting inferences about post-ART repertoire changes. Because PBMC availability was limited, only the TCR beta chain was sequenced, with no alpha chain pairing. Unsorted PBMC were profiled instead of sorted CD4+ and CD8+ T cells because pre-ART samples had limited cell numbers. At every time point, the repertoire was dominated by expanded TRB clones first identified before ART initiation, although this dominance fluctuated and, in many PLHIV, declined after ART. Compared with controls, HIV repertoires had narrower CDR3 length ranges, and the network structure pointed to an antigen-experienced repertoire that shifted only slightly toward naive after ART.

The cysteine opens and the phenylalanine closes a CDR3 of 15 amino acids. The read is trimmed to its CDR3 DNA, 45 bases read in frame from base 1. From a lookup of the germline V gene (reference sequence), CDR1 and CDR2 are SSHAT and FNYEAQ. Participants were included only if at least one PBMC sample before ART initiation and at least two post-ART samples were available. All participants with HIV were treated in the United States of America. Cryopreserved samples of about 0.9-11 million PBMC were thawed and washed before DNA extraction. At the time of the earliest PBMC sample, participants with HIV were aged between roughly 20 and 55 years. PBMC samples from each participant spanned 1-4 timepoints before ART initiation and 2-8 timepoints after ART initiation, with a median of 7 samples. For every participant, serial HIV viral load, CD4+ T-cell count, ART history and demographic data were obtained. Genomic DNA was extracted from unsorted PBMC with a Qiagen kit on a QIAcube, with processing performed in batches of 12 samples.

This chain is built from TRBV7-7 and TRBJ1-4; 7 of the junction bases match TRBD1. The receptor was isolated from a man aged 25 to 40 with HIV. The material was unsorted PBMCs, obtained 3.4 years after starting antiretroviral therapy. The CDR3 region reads CASSPSGQAGEKLFF. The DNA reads TGTGCTAGCAGCCCGAGCGGACAGGCTGGTGAAAAACTGTTTTTT.